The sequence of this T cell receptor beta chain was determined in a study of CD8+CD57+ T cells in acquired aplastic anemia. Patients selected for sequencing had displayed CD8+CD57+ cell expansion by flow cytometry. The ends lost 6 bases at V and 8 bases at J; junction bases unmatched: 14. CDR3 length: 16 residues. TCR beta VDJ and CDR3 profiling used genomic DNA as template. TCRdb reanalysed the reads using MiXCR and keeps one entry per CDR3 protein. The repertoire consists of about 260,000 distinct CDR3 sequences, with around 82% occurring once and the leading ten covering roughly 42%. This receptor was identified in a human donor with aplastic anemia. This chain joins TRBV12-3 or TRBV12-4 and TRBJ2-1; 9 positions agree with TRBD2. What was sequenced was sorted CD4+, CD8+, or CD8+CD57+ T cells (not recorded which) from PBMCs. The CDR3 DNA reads TGTGCCAGCAGGGATCGAAGAAGCGGGGGGAGCGATGAGCAGTTCTTC. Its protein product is CASRDRRSGGSDEQFF.